A single sample is the source of the 2 T cell receptor beta chains below, sequenced in a study of CD8 T cells in Susac syndrome. With random hexamers, roughly 0.45 to 1 ug RNA was reverse transcribed. TCRdb re-called the immunoSEQ multiplex PCR reads through MiXCR, storing one row per CDR3 protein. This table holds some 180,000 distinct CDR3 sequences, about 94% found once. The sample taken for sequencing was CD4+ T cells from PBMCs. Receptors were obtained from a human donor in good health.

The chain recombines TRBV27 with TRBJ1-1; D is unresolved. Trimming left V 3 bases short and J 0 bases short, with 8 bases between. Germline CDR1 is MNHEY and CDR2 is SMNVEV (reference sequence). This CDR3 has 14 amino acids. The CDR3 loop is CASSLAGLNTEAFF. The CDR3 bases are TGTGCCAGCAGTTTGGCCGGTTTGAACACTGAAGCTTTCTTT.

The rearrangement joins TRBV3-1 to TRBJ1-1, with TRBD1 matching over 8 bases. This CDR3 is built from 15 residues. The germline V gene has CDR1 LGHDT and CDR2 YNNKEL (reference sequence). The J segment lost 4 bases and the V segment lost 2 bases, leaving 6 bases of the junction unmatched. The CDR3 DNA reads as TGTGCCAGCAGCCAAAAAGCAGGGGGCGGCACTGAAGCTTTCTTT. Encoded protein: CASSQKAGGGTEAFF.